This TCR beta chain appears in the sequencing data of a study of T cell repertoires in cytomegalovirus infection (dated by TCRdb to between 2019 and 2020). With regard to the full study: Recently identified HLA-C-restricted CMV epitopes, whose presentation resists viral immunomodulation, were targeted by peptide stimulations together with well-studied HLA-B-restricted epitopes. Because public TCR beta signatures pointed to carriage of CMV infection together with the matching HLA type, the HLA type of each donor mattered for the analysis. Broader findings and caveats from the paper: In both this cohort and an independent cohort of 352 donors, the cumulative frequency of public TCR beta family members distinguished carriers of CMV infection plus the relevant HLA type. The ex vivo response was dominated by HLA-C-restricted CMV-specific TCR beta clonotypes, which also provided the single most frequent clonotype in two of eight donors.

The treatment or condition label for this specimen denotes: in vitro stimulation with specific CMV peptide epitopes to enrich CMV-specific T cells. Its CDR3 holds 14 amino acids, cysteine through phenylalanine. The CDR3 DNA has 42 bases and is translated from base 1. Taken from the germline V gene, the CDR1 and CDR2 loops are SGHVS and FNYEAQ. Relative to germline, V is 5 bases shorter and J is 3 bases shorter, with 8 bases between their ends. The sequencer was an Illumina HiSeq 1500. TCRdb reprocessed the public reads (quality trimming at Q25 with fastp, clone calling with MiXCR) and kept in-frame beta chains. Duplicate CDR3 protein sequences are folded into a single record with the most common DNA and genes. The sample table lists some 920,000 distinct CDR3 sequences, less than 40% of them with a count of one. The ten largest clones add up to 11% to 15% of the sample. This clonotype has more than one count but fewer than ten. The antigen this receptor binds is unknown. Per-nucleotide qualities are absent, and no much larger clonotype sits a single base away.

This sequence was found in a human donor in good health (CMV status not recorded). Some clones in this sample may be carry-over from other donors' samples. The specimen was cultured CD8+ T cells from PBMCs, collected from culture after CMV antigen stimulation. This receptor chain uses TRBV7-6 and TRBJ1-6; the D gene assignment is ambiguous. The CDR3 reads CASSPKGYNSPLHF. DNA sequence: TGTGCCAGCAGCCCAAAGGGCTATAATTCACCCCTCCACTTT.